This TCR beta chain comes out of a study of T cell responses to AZD1222 COVID-19 vaccine. Sequencing was performed with immunoSEQ multiplex PCR; in TCRdb, only in-frame clones are kept and a portion is missing. The table has about 110,000 clones, about 95% seen once. The V gene lost 3 bases and the J gene lost 7 bases, with 18 bases spanning the gap. Germline CDR1 SGHDT, CDR2 YYEEEE. The CDR3 is 15 residues long. The receptor comes from an adult who received the AZD1222 COVID-19 vaccine. This chain connects TRBV5-6 to TRBJ2-3, with unresolved D. The sample in question was peripheral blood, obtained 28 days after the second AZD1222 dose. CDR3 loop: CASSSVVSASNTQYF. CDR3 sequence (DNA): TGTGCCAGCAGCTCTGTGGTATCTGCTTCGAATACGCAGTATTTT.